The entry below gives a single TCR beta chain sequence along with its context. Seattle cases were enrolled at active infection and followed longitudinally. The data originate from a study of blood T cell repertoires in COVID-19. Overall study context: COVID-19 samples collected from the United States, Italy and Spain covered acute and convalescent phases. PBMCs, B-cell-depleted T cells, or T cells provided the cDNA or gDNA that made up the material.

CDR3 size: 15 residues. Per germline, CDR1 MNHEY and CDR2 SVGEGT. Trimming shortened V by 1 base and J by 2 bases, and 11 bases separated the two germline ends. Authors' processing steps: Nucleated cell number was recorded as an estimate derived from reference gene primer amplification. The assay was immunoSEQ multiplex PCR, and TCRdb's table has in-frame clones only and misses some. V and J calls and clone size are as listed in that table; D and trimming were resolved from the DNA. This table has about 210,000 clones, around 83% appearing once. This receptor was obtained from a woman in her 70s with COVID-19, enrolled during active disease. The source material was peripheral blood. J is TRBJ1-1 and V is TRBV6-2 or TRBV6-3; D may be TRBD1 (5 bases). The CDR3 is CASSYWIRGNTEAFF. The CDR3 bases are TGTGCCAGCAGTTACTGGATTAGGGGCAACACTGAAGCTTTCTTT.